Here is one T cell receptor (beta chain) with its context. Its antigen remains unknown. At the DNA level, this CDR3 is encoded by other sequences in the same sample as well. The sample is drawn from a study of cytomegalovirus exposure and HLA in healthy donors. PCR employed 60 Vbeta and 13 Jbeta primers. Clones were sequenced by immunoSEQ multiplex PCR, and TCRdb holds only the in-frame ones, with some missing. The data hold 99,000 or so clones, with around 80% observed a single time. Looked up from germline, CDR1 is SGHTA and CDR2 is FQGNSA. The length of the CDR3 is 15 residues. The ends were cut back, 1 base at V and 0 bases at J, with 7 bases in the middle. General study points: As a later analysis showed, a missense DCLRE1C variant was linked to trimming of TCR beta V- and J-genes. The authors judged a highly shared variant cluster likely a sequencing artifact. HLA allele associations emerged for some 16,000 TCR beta sequences in a later analysis, at 0.05 false discovery rate. Most TCR sequences were uncommon, yet certain public TCRs appeared in many donors.

The receptor was derived from a woman younger than 30 in good health and CMV-seropositive. The rearrangement uses TRBV7-2 and TRBJ2-1; D unresolved. Material for sequencing was PBMCs. CDR3 sequence: CASSLGPGSYNEQFF. CDR3 coding DNA: TGTGCCAGCAGCTTAGGACCGGGCTCCTACAATGAGCAGTTCTTC.